The 17 T cell receptor beta chains below all came from one sample that was sequenced in a study of STAT3 mutations in large granular lymphocyte leukemia. General study findings and limits: At least one immunodominant TCR beta clonotype appeared in every T-cell large granular lymphocyte leukemia patient.

Antigen specificity for these receptors is unknown. Assay used: immunoSEQ multiplex PCR; TCRdb lists only in-frame clones, some missing. The data show just over 15,000 clones, about nine tenths seen once. Sequencing was performed on peripheral blood mononuclear cells. The origin of the receptors is a woman aged 50 to 65 with T-cell large granular lymphocyte leukemia. Some clones in this sample may be carry-over from other donors' samples.

This chain links TRBV30 with TRBJ2-5, with TRBD2 matching over 7 bases. Germline trimming cut 7 bases from V and 1 base from J; bases unmatched to any gene: 15. Germline CDR1 is GTSNPN and CDR2 is SVGIG (reference sequence). This CDR3 has 16 residues. CDR3 in DNA: TGTGCCTTGGGGTGGGCCAGACTAGCCCTCCAAGAGACCCAGTACTTC. Its protein product is CALGWARLALQETQYF.

The V and J genes are TRBV4-2 and TRBJ2-2, with 14 positions matching TRBD2. The V gene's germline CDR1 is LGHNA and CDR2 YNFKEQ. V dropped 3 bases and J dropped 0; count of bases not matched to a gene: 12. This CDR3 comprises 21 residues. CDR3 DNA: TGTGCCAGCAGCCAGTCTAGGACTAGCGGGAGGCTTCCATCGAACACCGGGGAGCTGTTTTTT. This codes for CASSQSRTSGRLPSNTGELFF.

The genes are TRBV9 and TRBJ1-2; 7 positions agree with TRBD1. Germline V gene lookup returns CDR1 SGDLS and CDR2 YYNGEE. The junction had 6 bases not matched to a gene; V was cut back by 0 bases and J by 4 bases. CDR3 length: 15 residues. This CDR3 reads CASSVAPGTAYGYTF. CDR3 DNA: TGTGCCAGCAGCGTAGCCCCCGGGACAGCCTATGGCTACACCTTC. Filled out from reference TRBV9 and TRBJ1-2, the complete variable domain reads DSGVTQTPKHLITATGQRVTLRCSPRSGDLSVYWYQQSLDQGLQFLIQYYNGEERAKGNILERFSAQQFPDLHSELNLSSLELGDSALYFCASSVAPGTAYGYTFGSGTRLTVV.

The chain combines TRBV19 with TRBJ2-2, with D possibly TRBD1 on 6 matching bases. Per germline, CDR1 LNHDA and CDR2 SQIVND (reference sequence). Trimming left V 3 bases short and J 4 bases short, with 9 bases between. The CDR3 loop spans 14 amino acids. For the CDR3, the DNA is TGTGCCAGTAGTATGGGGACACCCACCGGGGAGCTGTTTTTT. Translated, it gives CASSMGTPTGELFF.

There are a few counts of this clone. The V and J genes are TRBV27 and TRBJ2-2; D might be TRBD2 (6 bases). Trimming took 3 bases from V and 3 from J, leaving 17 bases between them. The CDR3 is 17 amino acids. Germline V lookup: CDR1 MNHEY, CDR2 SMNVEV (reference sequence). The CDR3 sequence is CASSLRGRLRDTGELFF. The CDR3 bases are TGTGCCAGCAGTTTGAGAGGGAGGTTAAGGGACACCGGGGAGCTGTTTTTT.

The gene calls are TRBV7-8 and TRBJ2-7; no firm D call. The germline V gene encodes CDR1 SGHVS and CDR2 FQNEAQ. V lost 4 bases, J lost 4 bases, and 5 bases lay in between. The CDR3 length is 11 residues. The CDR3 reads CASSYQYEQYF. CDR3 bases: TGTGCCAGCAGCTACCAGTACGAGCAGTACTTC.

This sequence joins TRBV28 and TRBJ2-7; TRBD2 is a possible D gene (5 bases). CDR1 and CDR2 (germline): MDHEN, SYDVKM. Trimming shortened V by 7 bases and J by 1 base, and 11 bases separated the two germline ends. The CDR3 consists of 13 residues. CDR3 nucleotide sequence: TGTGCCAGCAAAGTCGGAGGATCCTACGAGCAGTACTTC. It encodes CASKVGGSYEQYF.

The chain links TRBV7-2 to TRBJ2-1, with 9 bases fitting TRBD2. V trimming: 2 bases; J trimming: 2 bases; junction bases outside the gene matches: 4. The CDR3 contains 16 residues. Per the germline V gene, CDR1 is SGHTA and CDR2 is FQGNSA. DNA of the CDR3: TGTGCCAGCAGCTTACGACTAGCGGTAGCCTACAATGAGCAGTTCTTC. Its translation is CASSLRLAVAYNEQFF.

The chain is built from TRBV5-1 and TRBJ2-1; 11 bases line up with TRBD2. The CDR3 runs 15 residues. The V segment lost 8 bases and the J segment 4 bases; nucleotides outside the gene matches: 8. In germline, CDR1 is SGHRS, CDR2 YFSETQ. The DNA for the CDR3 is TGCGCCAGTGGGGGGACTAGCGGTATATACAATGAGCAGTTCTTC. Translating gives CASGGTSGIYNEQFF.

The chain is built from TRBV4-1 and TRBJ1-2; TRBD1 agrees at 8 bases. The junction had 3 bases not matched to a gene; V was cut back by 2 bases and J by 1 base. Germline V gene data show CDR1 as MGHRA and CDR2 as YSYEKL. CDR3 length: 15 amino acids. The CDR3, as DNA: TGCGCCAGCAGCCAACCGGACAGGGTTAACTATGGCTACACCTTC. This sequence encodes CASSQPDRVNYGYTF.

J is TRBJ2-5 and V is TRBV5-4, with D possibly matching TRBD2 (6 bases). Germline-derived CDR1 and CDR2 are SGHNT and YYREEE (reference sequence). This CDR3 comprises 13 residues. V was shortened by 0 bases and J by 7 bases, with 10 bases between the two germline ends. CDR3 sequence reads: CASSLGREGTQYF. CDR3 DNA: TGTGCCAGCAGCTTGGGGCGGGAAGGGACCCAGTACTTC.

The chain joins TRBV7-6 to TRBJ1-1, with no clear D. Germline CDR1 is SGHVS and CDR2 is FNYEAQ. CDR3 length: 13 amino acids. The germline V and J ends were trimmed by 1 base and 1 base, with 4 bases remaining between them. This chain's CDR3 is CASSLGRNTEAFF. In DNA form, the CDR3 reads TGTGCCAGCAGCTTAGGCCGGAACACTGAAGCTTTCTTT.

The chain carries TRBV5-1 and TRBJ1-3; D is possibly TRBD1 (5 bases). Trimming took 3 bases from V and 0 from J, leaving 10 bases between them. In germline, CDR1 is SGHRS, CDR2 YFSETQ. The length of the CDR3 is 15 residues. The CDR3 nucleotides are TGCGCCAGCAGCTCGGGGCATGCCTCTGGAAACACCATATATTTT. This translates into CASSSGHASGNTIYF.

This clone came up once. The chain is built from TRBV28 and TRBJ2-2; the D is unclear. Germline V CDR1 and CDR2: MDHEN, SYDVKM. The CDR3 totals 12 residues. Between the trimmed V and J ends, which lost 2 bases and 6 bases, there was a span of 4 bases. CDR3 amino acids: CASSLVAGELFF. DNA of the CDR3: TGTGCCAGCAGTTTAGTAGCCGGGGAGCTGTTTTTT.

This chain links TRBV30 with TRBJ2-7; 7 bases agree with TRBD1. The CDR3 is 12 residues long. Germline V gene sequence: CDR1 GTSNPN, CDR2 SVGIG (reference sequence). The ends lost 7 bases at V and 2 bases at J; junction bases unmatched: 5. CDR3 DNA sequence: TGTGCCTTAAAGGGGGCCCCCTACGAGCAGTACTTC. This sequence encodes CALKGAPYEQYF.

The V gene is TRBV28, the J gene TRBJ1-2; the D is unclear. The germline CDR1 and CDR2 sequences are MDHEN and SYDVKM. The CDR3 has 13 amino acids. V lost 3 bases, J lost 4 bases, and 9 bases lay in between. CDR3 sequence: CASSFEASYGYTF. Written as DNA, the CDR3 is TGTGCCAGCAGTTTTGAAGCGTCCTATGGCTACACCTTC.

In this sample, this clone turned up a few times. This chain uses TRBV5-1 with TRBJ2-2; D remains ambiguous. The CDR3 sequence is 13 residues long. V lost 2 bases and J 6 bases, leaving 8 bases between the germline ends. Germline V CDR1 and CDR2: SGHRS, YFSETQ. CDR3 protein: CASSFREAGELFF. The CDR3 DNA sequence: TGCGCCAGCAGCTTTCGAGAGGCCGGGGAGCTGTTTTTT.